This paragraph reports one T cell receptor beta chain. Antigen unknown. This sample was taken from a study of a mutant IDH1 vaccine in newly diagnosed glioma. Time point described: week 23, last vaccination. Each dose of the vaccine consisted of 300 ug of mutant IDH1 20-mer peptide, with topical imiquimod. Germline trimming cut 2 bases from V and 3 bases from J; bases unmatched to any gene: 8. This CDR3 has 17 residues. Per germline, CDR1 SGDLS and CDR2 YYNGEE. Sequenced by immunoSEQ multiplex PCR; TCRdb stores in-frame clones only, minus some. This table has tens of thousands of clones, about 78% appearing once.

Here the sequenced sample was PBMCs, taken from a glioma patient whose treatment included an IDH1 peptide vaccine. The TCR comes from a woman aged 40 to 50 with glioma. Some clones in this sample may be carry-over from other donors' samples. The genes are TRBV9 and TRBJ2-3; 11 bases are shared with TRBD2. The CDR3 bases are TGTGCCAGCAGCGTCCTGGGGGGACTAGCGGAAACAGATACGCAGTATTTT. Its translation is CASSVLGGLAETDTQYF.